Listed here are 31 T cell receptor beta chains from one sample, sequenced in a study of blood T cell repertoires in COVID-19. Generated by immunoSEQ multiplex PCR, the TCRdb table keeps only in-frame clones and is missing some. The profile shows 250,000 to 300,000 clones, roughly 88% of them singletons. The specimen was PBMCs or T cells enriched from blood (not recorded which). The source is a woman between 40 and 50 years old with acute COVID-19.

A word on this clone: A junction end diverges from the germline sequence, so it may reflect a read error. This rearrangement joins TRBV11-1 to TRBJ1-1; D is unresolved. The CDR3 runs 14 residues. The germline CDR1 and CDR2 sequences are SGHAT and FQDESV (reference sequence). The CDR3 protein is CASSLAGYEPEAFF. Here the CDR3 DNA reads TGTGCCAGCAGCCTAGCTGGTTATGAGCCCGAAGCTTTCTTT.

This sequence joins TRBV7-9 and TRBJ2-1, with a weak D call TRBD2 (6 bases). The V end was cut by 5 bases, the J end by 8 bases, with 16 bases between. The germline V gene encodes CDR1 SEHNR and CDR2 FQNEAQ (reference sequence). The CDR3 consists of 14 residues. The CDR3, as DNA: TGTGCCAGCAGCCGGGACCCCGGAGGGTATGAGCAGTTCTTC. The encoded protein is CASSRDPGGYEQFF.

The V and J genes are TRBV27 and TRBJ1-3; D may be TRBD1 (5 bases). V lost 3 bases and J 4 bases, leaving 13 bases between the germline ends. The V gene's germline CDR1 is MNHEY and CDR2 SMNVEV (reference sequence). The CDR3 loop spans 15 amino acids. The chain's CDR3 is CASSLGWGVGNTIYF. The CDR3 region has the DNA TGTGCCAGCAGTTTGGGTTGGGGGGTAGGAAACACCATATATTTT.

The rearrangement uses TRBV5-1 and TRBJ2-7; 9 positions agree with TRBD1. Germline V gene sequence: CDR1 SGHRS, CDR2 YFSETQ. V shed 2 bases and J 6 bases; nucleotides not matched to a gene: 3. This CDR3 comprises 13 residues. Here the CDR3 reads CASSLTGGGEQYF. CDR3 bases: TGCGCCAGCAGCTTAACAGGGGGCGGCGAGCAGTACTTC.

The V gene is TRBV6-5, the J gene TRBJ2-7; 9 nucleotides align to TRBD1. Trimming at V came to 6 bases and at J to 9 bases, leaving 9 bases not matched to a gene. The length of the CDR3 is 13 residues. The germline CDR1 and CDR2 sequences are MNHEY and SVGAGI. CDR3 nucleotide sequence: TGTGCCAGCAGGACAGGGGGGGGGCTCGCGCAGTACTTC. It yields the protein CASRTGGGLAQYF.

This clone has only a few counts. The chain employs TRBV29-1 and TRBJ1-1; tentative D call: TRBD1 (6 bases). The germline V and J ends were trimmed by 4 bases and 8 bases, with 17 bases remaining between them. Germline V gene lookup returns CDR1 SQVTM and CDR2 ANQGSEA. The CDR3 has 13 amino acids. This CDR3 reads CSVGGGGLSEAFF. CDR3 in DNA: TGCAGCGTTGGGGGAGGGGGGCTGAGCGAAGCTTTCTTT. The complete variable domain, with remaining parts taken from reference TRBV29-1 and TRBJ1-1, reads SAVISQKPSRDICQRGTSLTIQCQVDSQVTMMFWYRQQPGQSLTLIATANQGSEATYESGFVIDKFPISRPNLTFSTLTVSNMSPEDSSIYLCSVGGGGLSEAFFGQGTRLTVV.

The V call is TRBV28, the J call TRBJ1-3; tentative D call: TRBD1 (6 bases). From germline, CDR1 is MDHEN and CDR2 SYDVKM. V was pared by 7 bases and J by 1 base, with 17 bases between. This CDR3 has 16 amino acids. The CDR3: CASTPGGLESGNTIYF. CDR3 coding DNA: TGTGCCAGCACTCCGGGGGGGCTGGAATCTGGAAACACCATATATTTT.

In regard to this clone: Other DNA sequences of this sample code for an identical CDR3. The rearrangement uses TRBV28 and TRBJ1-5; D gene ambiguous. The CDR3 spans 14 residues. Trimming left V 3 bases short and J 3 bases short, with 9 bases between. Germline V lookup: CDR1 MDHEN, CDR2 SYDVKM. CDR3 region: CASSFGGNNQPQHF. Written as DNA, the CDR3 is TGTGCCAGCAGTTTTGGCGGAAACAATCAGCCCCAGCATTTT.

The J gene is TRBJ2-2, the V gene TRBV7-8, with D maybe TRBD1 (5 bases). V lost 1 base and J lost 6, with 15 bases in between. This CDR3 spans 16 amino acids. Germline values: CDR1 SGHVS, CDR2 FQNEAQ. The DNA of the CDR3 is TGTGCCAGCAGCTTAGAGGCAGGGATGGTAGCCGGGGAGCTGTTTTTT. As protein: CASSLEAGMVAGELFF. Combining the CDR3 with reference TRBV7-8 and TRBJ2-2 gives the whole variable domain GAGVSQSPRYKVAKRGQDVALRCDPISGHVSLFWYQQALGQGPEFLTYFQNEAQLDKSGLPSDRFFAERPEGSVSTLKIQRTQQEDSAVYLCASSLEAGMVAGELFFGEGSRLTVL.

This chain links TRBV27 with TRBJ2-7; D possibly corresponds to TRBD1 (5 bases). Per the germline V gene, CDR1 is MNHEY and CDR2 is SMNVEV (reference sequence). Deletions cut 4 bases from V and 3 bases from J, with 10 bases between. This CDR3 spans 13 amino acids. CDR3 residues: CASSWAQGYEQYF. CDR3 sequence (DNA): TGTGCCAGCAGTTGGGCCCAGGGCTACGAGCAGTACTTC.

The chain joins TRBV7-9 to TRBJ1-2; weak D call: TRBD1 (5 bases). CDR3 size: 15 residues. The V and J ends lost 5 bases and 4 bases respectively, with 17 bases between them. Per germline, CDR1 SEHNR and CDR2 FQNEAQ (reference sequence). The CDR3 nucleotides read TGTGCCAGCAGCCGATCGTTTTTGCAGGGCTATGGCTACACCTTC. This encodes CASSRSFLQGYGYTF.

The chain links TRBV10-3 to TRBJ2-7, with TRBD2 identical over 9 bases. This CDR3 is built from 15 residues. V lost 2 bases, J lost 3 bases, and 5 bases stayed unmatched. The germline V gene encodes CDR1 ENHRY and CDR2 SYGVKD. CDR3 bases: TGTGCCATCAGTGAGCGCGGGGGGGCCGGCTACGAGCAGTACTTC. Its protein is CAISERGGAGYEQYF.

This chain joins TRBV4-1 and TRBJ2-4, with 13 positions matching TRBD2. This CDR3 region has 17 residues. Trimming took 4 bases from V and 6 from J; bases not matched to a gene: 9. CDR1 and CDR2 from the germline V gene are MGHRA and YSYEKL. The CDR3 spells CASSPGLAGAGGNIQYF. CDR3 in DNA: TGCGCCAGCAGCCCAGGACTAGCGGGAGCTGGGGGAAACATTCAGTACTTC.

V is TRBV27 and J is TRBJ2-7; TRBD2 is a possible D gene (6 bases). With 5 bases removed from V and 4 bases from J, the gap between germline ends came to 15 bases. This CDR3 spans 14 amino acids. Germline CDR1 MNHEY, CDR2 SMNVEV (reference sequence). CDR3 sequence: CASSPEEAGYEQYF. CDR3 coding DNA: TGTGCCAGCAGTCCCGAGGAGGCGGGGTACGAGCAGTACTTC.

Points on this clone: Germline is not matched at one junction end, which may reflect a read error. The chain links TRBV10-3 to TRBJ2-7, with 11 nucleotides matching TRBD1. This CDR3 is built from 14 residues. Germline-derived CDR1 and CDR2 are ENHRY and SYGVKD. CDR3 in DNA: TGTGCCGTCAGTTCCGGGACAGGGGGCTACGAGCAGTACTTC. As protein: CAVSSGTGGYEQYF.

This chain connects TRBV21-1 to TRBJ1-2. TRBV21-1 is a documented pseudogene. There are 15 residues in the CDR3. The CDR3 here is CASSKAGGGDYGYTF. The DNA for the CDR3 is TGTGCCAGCAGCAAGGCGGGCGGTGGGGACTATGGCTACACCTTC.

The chain couples TRBV6-6 to TRBJ1-4; 7 nucleotides match TRBD1. The ends lost 6 bases at V and 6 bases at J; junction bases unmatched: 7. The CDR3 loop spans 14 amino acids. Germline V CDR1 and CDR2: MNHNY, SVGAGI (reference sequence). This CDR3 is CASRPGGWYEKLFF. CDR3 DNA: TGTGCCAGCAGACCAGGGGGGTGGTATGAAAAACTGTTTTTT.

CDR3 sequence reads: CASSLGGRGSFSYEQYF. DNA of the CDR3: TGTGCCAGCAGCTTGGGGGGACGGGGGTCCTTCTCCTACGAGCAGTACTTC. The chain is built from TRBV3-1 (or the pseudogene TRBV3-2) and TRBJ2-7; a weak D match, TRBD2 (6 bases). Germline values: CDR1 LGHDT, CDR2 YNNKEL (reference sequence). The ends were cut back, 5 bases at V and 0 bases at J, with 20 bases in the middle. The CDR3 loop spans 17 amino acids.

V gene TRBV19 combines with J gene TRBJ2-7; TRBD2 agrees at 8 bases. Per germline, CDR1 LNHDA and CDR2 SQIVND (reference sequence). The CDR3 loop spans 15 amino acids. V gave up 3 bases and J gave up 2 bases; unmatched junction bases: 6. The CDR3: CASSIQAGEPYEQYF. The CDR3 region has the DNA TGTGCCAGTAGTATTCAAGCGGGAGAACCCTACGAGCAGTACTTC.

The V gene is TRBV25-1, the J gene TRBJ1-1; maybe TRBD1 (5 bases). CDR1 MGHDK and CDR2 SYGVNS come from the germline V gene. Trimming removed 2 bases at V and 1 base at J, with 11 bases between. This CDR3 is built from 15 residues. The CDR3 DNA reads TGTGCCAGCAGTGAAGCCTTAGGGGAGAACACTGAAGCTTTCTTT. Protein product: CASSEALGENTEAFF.

The CDR3 here is CASSISRVGQPQHF. The CDR3 coding sequence is TGTGCCAGCTCAATATCTCGAGTCGGTCAGCCCCAGCATTTT. The chain is built from TRBV18 and TRBJ1-5; D ambiguous. The germline V gene encodes CDR1 KGHSH and CDR2 LQKENI. V lost 5 bases and J lost 6, with 14 bases in between. The CDR3 sequence is 14 residues long.

The rearrangement uses TRBV3-1 (or the pseudogene TRBV3-2) and TRBJ1-6, with 7 bases fitting TRBD1. V gave up 3 bases and J gave up 10 bases; unmatched junction bases: 6. The length of the CDR3 is 14 residues. CDR1 and CDR2 from the germline V gene are LGHDT and YNNKEL (reference sequence). CDR3 residues: CASSQTTGFSPLHF. The CDR3 DNA follows: TGTGCCAGCAGCCAGACGACAGGGTTCTCACCCCTCCACTTT.

This clone turned up a few times. This chain uses TRBV5-6 with TRBJ1-1, with D maybe TRBD1 (6 bases). Trimming removed 5 bases from V and 4 bases from J, with 15 bases in between. Germline lookup yields CDR1 SGHDT and CDR2 YYEEEE. The CDR3 contains 14 residues. In nucleotides, the CDR3 is TGTGCCAGCAGAAGAAGACAGGCGACCACTGAAGCTTTCTTT. Residues: CASRRRQATTEAFF.

This clone was seen a handful of times. CDR3 residues: CASNIDILYGYTF. CDR3 DNA: TGTGCCAGCAATATCGACATACTCTATGGCTACACCTTC. The chain has TRBV2 and TRBJ1-2, with D unresolved. Germline CDR1 and CDR2: SNHLY and FYNNEI. V lost 7 bases and J lost 4, with 13 bases in between. The CDR3 consists of 13 residues.

This chain links TRBV2 with TRBJ1-2; 8 bases line up with TRBD1. This CDR3 has 14 residues. CDR1 and CDR2 (germline): SNHLY, FYNNEI. Trimming cost V 7 bases and J 2 bases; bases outside gene matches: 6. CDR3 nucleotide sequence: TGTGCCAGCACCCAGACAGGGGTAAACTATGGCTACACCTTC. Protein product: CASTQTGVNYGYTF.

This rearrangement joins TRBV2 to TRBJ2-3; no reliable D call. The germline CDR1 and CDR2 sequences are SNHLY and FYNNEI. Trimming pared 3 bases from V and 4 bases from J, leaving 11 bases between. The CDR3 totals 14 residues. The CDR3 DNA sequence: TGTGCCAGCAGTGAGTTCTTAGTGTCAGATACGCAGTATTTT. Protein: CASSEFLVSDTQYF. The whole variable domain, filled in from reference TRBV2 and TRBJ2-3, reads EPEVTQTPSHQVTQMGQEVILRCVPISNHLYFYWYRQILGQKVEFLVSFYNNEISEKSEIFDDQFSVERPDGSNFTLKIRSTKLEDSAMYFCASSEFLVSDTQYFGPGTRLTVL.

The rearrangement joins TRBV5-1 to TRBJ2-7; 8 bases fit TRBD2. J was trimmed by 5 bases and V by 0 bases; bases with no gene match: 13. The CDR3 contains 17 residues. Germline V CDR1 and CDR2: SGHRS, YFSETQ. In DNA form, the CDR3 reads TGCGCCAGCAGCTTGGAGCTACAAGGACTAGCTCGACACGAGCAGTACTTC. As protein: CASSLELQGLARHEQYF.

V is TRBV15 and J is TRBJ2-7; D gene unclear. Germline assignment: CDR1 LNHNV and CDR2 YYDKDF (reference sequence). Between the trimmed V and J ends, which lost 0 bases and 6 bases, there was a span of 6 bases. The CDR3 contains 12 residues. CDR3 coding DNA: TGTGCCACCAGCAGAGAGCGGAGCGAGCAGTACTTC. Translated, it gives CATSRERSEQYF.

CDR3 amino acids: CASSSSDRRNTEAFF. CDR3 nucleotides: TGTGCCAGCAGTTCCTCGGACAGGAGGAACACTGAAGCTTTCTTT. This chain uses TRBV2 with TRBJ1-1; 7 positions agree with TRBD1. From germline, CDR1 is SNHLY and CDR2 FYNNEI. Trimming removed 5 bases from V and 1 base from J; junction bases left unmatched: 7. The CDR3 spans 15 residues.

This clone was recorded once. The chain recombines TRBV5-1 with TRBJ2-2, with D maybe TRBD2 (6 bases). The CDR3 runs to 12 residues. Germline CDR1 and CDR2: SGHRS and YFSETQ. V was trimmed by 4 bases and J by 7 bases, leaving 8 bases between them. The DNA for the CDR3 is TGCGCCAGCAGCCGGGAGCTCGGGGAGCTGTTTTTT. Translating it yields CASSRELGELFF.

A remark on this clone: The same CDR3 is also encoded by other DNA sequences in this sample. The V and J genes are TRBV5-1 and TRBJ1-4; 7 bases agree with TRBD1. Germline values: CDR1 SGHRS, CDR2 YFSETQ. V lost 3 bases, J lost 3 bases, and 2 bases stayed unmatched. This CDR3 comprises 14 residues. The CDR3, as DNA: TGCGCCAGCAGCTCAGGGGGGTCTAATGAAAAACTGTTTTTT. Its translation is CASSSGGSNEKLFF.